The 25 T cell receptor beta chains listed next were all sequenced from one sample in a study of cytomegalovirus exposure and HLA in healthy donors. Use of 60 Vbeta and 13 Jbeta primers characterized the PCR. The protocol was immunoSEQ multiplex PCR, while the TCRdb copy is restricted to in-frame clones and leaves out a portion. The repertoire includes 170,000 or so clones, around 81% of them detected once, and around 6% sits in the top ten. The specimen sequenced was PBMCs. The receptors here all came from a man aged 35 to 55 in good health and CMV-seronegative.

CDR3 loop: CASGTSSNQPQHF. The CDR3 nucleotides read TGTGCCAGCGGGACATCTAGCAATCAGCCCCAGCATTTT. This chain uses TRBV6-5 with TRBJ1-5; tentatively, D is TRBD1 (6 bases). The V end was cut by 8 bases, the J end by 0 bases, with 8 bases between. Germline CDR1 and CDR2: MNHEY and SVGAGI. The CDR3 is 13 amino acids.

This clone was counted a few times. The V call is TRBV2, the J call TRBJ1-2; tentatively, D is TRBD1 (6 bases). CDR1 is SNHLY, CDR2 FYNNEI, per germline. This CDR3 comprises 13 residues. V lost 4 bases, J lost 6 bases, and 12 bases lay in between. The CDR3 DNA sequence: TGTGCCAGCAGTGTAGTACAGGGTGATGGCTACACCTTC. This translates into CASSVVQGDGYTF.

The rearrangement links TRBV10-3 to TRBJ2-5; TRBD1 matches 7 bases. The CDR3 sequence is 16 residues long. From germline, CDR1 is ENHRY and CDR2 SYGVKD. V was pared by 6 bases and J by 1 base, with 11 bases of the junction left unmatched. This CDR3 is CAISAQGRTGQETQYF. CDR3 DNA: TGTGCCATCAGCGCACAGGGGCGGACGGGCCAAGAGACCCAGTACTTC.

This chain links TRBV25-1 with TRBJ2-7; possibly TRBD2 for D (6 bases). Trimming removed 8 bases at V and 2 bases at J, with 7 bases between. The germline V gene encodes CDR1 MGHDK and CDR2 SYGVNS. The CDR3 sequence is 11 residues long. The CDR3 nucleotides are TGTGCCAGCGGGAGGACCTACGAGCAGTACTTC. Encoded protein: CASGRTYEQYF.

The V and J genes are TRBV6-5 and TRBJ2-7; possibly TRBD1 for D (6 bases). V was clipped by 7 bases and J by 0 bases, with 16 bases between them. Germline loops: CDR1 MNHEY, CDR2 SVGAGI. The CDR3 runs to 15 residues. CDR3 region: CASTHRQDSSYEQYF. CDR3 bases: TGTGCCAGCACTCACCGACAGGATAGCTCCTACGAGCAGTACTTC.

This chain uses TRBV13 with TRBJ1-5, with D possibly being TRBD1 (6 bases). The germline V and J ends were trimmed by 5 bases and 1 base, with 15 bases remaining between them. This CDR3 has 16 residues. Germline lookup yields CDR1 PRHDT and CDR2 FYEKMQ (reference sequence). CDR3 in amino acids: CASSHHRDGSNQPQHF. DNA of the CDR3: TGTGCCAGCAGCCATCACAGGGACGGGAGCAATCAGCCCCAGCATTTT.

The V and J genes are TRBV6-1 and TRBJ2-3; D is possibly TRBD2 (6 bases). CDR3 length equals 13 residues. Germline V CDR1 and CDR2: MNHNS, SASEGT. V lost 6 bases and J 5 bases, leaving 12 bases between the germline ends. The CDR3 DNA is TGTGCCAGCAGGGCGGGTAGCGGAGATACGCAGTATTTT. Residues: CASRAGSGDTQYF.

The gene calls are TRBV6-5 and TRBJ2-7, with a tentative D call TRBD1 (5 bases). The CDR3 contains 13 residues. V lost 4 bases and J 4 bases, leaving 11 bases between the germline ends. CDR1 and CDR2 (germline): MNHEY, SVGAGI. The CDR3 protein is CASSFTDSYEQYF. DNA for the CDR3: TGTGCCAGCAGTTTCACCGACAGTTACGAGCAGTACTTC.

The chain joins TRBV9 to TRBJ2-1, with unresolved D. Germline CDR1 and CDR2: SGDLS and YYNGEE. This CDR3 spans 16 amino acids. Trimming shortened V by 0 bases and J by 0 bases, and 10 bases separated the two germline ends. This CDR3 is CASSVGSDFSYNEQFF. The CDR3, as DNA: TGTGCCAGCAGCGTAGGGTCAGACTTCTCCTACAATGAGCAGTTCTTC.

This clone was seen a few times. V is TRBV30 and J is TRBJ2-5; 7 bases match TRBD2. The junction had 10 bases not matched to a gene; V was cut back by 7 bases and J by 2 bases. The CDR3 has 14 residues. Germline V gene sequence: CDR1 GTSNPN, CDR2 SVGIG (reference sequence). CDR3 sequence: CALEREWGQETQYF. CDR3 sequence (DNA): TGTGCCTTAGAGCGGGAATGGGGTCAAGAGACCCAGTACTTC.

The chain combines TRBV7-3 with TRBJ1-1, with D uncertain. V was pared by 0 bases and J by 1 base, with 9 bases between. The CDR3 has 15 residues. Germline V gives CDR1 SGHTA, CDR2 FQGTGA. This CDR3 reads CASSLTPIGNTEAFF. The CDR3 bases are TGTGCCAGCAGCTTAACCCCAATCGGGAACACTGAAGCTTTCTTT.

The J gene is TRBJ1-1, the V gene TRBV18; D unresolved. The CDR3 totals 13 residues. With 6 bases removed from V and 7 bases from J, the gap between germline ends came to 15 bases. Germline V gives CDR1 KGHSH, CDR2 LQKENI. This CDR3 reads CASSRLPQSEAFF. DNA for the CDR3: TGTGCCAGCTCCCGACTCCCCCAGAGTGAAGCTTTCTTT.

The genes are TRBV19 and TRBJ2-1; the match to TRBD2 covers 7 bases. Germline loops: CDR1 LNHDA, CDR2 SQIVND (reference sequence). With V trimmed by 3 bases and J by 10 bases, 3 bases remained unmatched. This CDR3 has 12 residues. CDR3 region: CASSIGGWEQFF. CDR3 nucleotides: TGTGCCAGTAGTATCGGGGGGTGGGAGCAGTTCTTC.

The rearrangement joins TRBV10-3 to TRBJ1-2; D gene uncertain. Germline V gives CDR1 ENHRY, CDR2 SYGVKD. The CDR3 length is 12 residues. V lost 0 bases and J 6 bases, leaving 5 bases between the germline ends. The DNA for the CDR3 is TGTGCCATCAGTGAGTCGTTAAATGGCTACACCTTC. Translating gives CAISESLNGYTF.

J is TRBJ1-3 and V is TRBV27; no clear D gene. Germline assignment: CDR1 MNHEY and CDR2 SMNVEV (reference sequence). CDR3 length: 16 amino acids. Trimming cost V 0 bases and J 3 bases, with 12 bases left between them. CDR3 nucleotide sequence: TGTGCCAGCAGTTTATCAGCCCCTGCCCATGGAAACACCATATATTTT. It specifies CASSLSAPAHGNTIYF.

The J gene is TRBJ1-5, the V gene TRBV23-1, with D possibly being TRBD1 (5 bases). TRBV23-1 is recorded as an ORF, its role being uncertain. The CDR3 has 14 residues. Deletions cut 8 bases from V and 5 bases from J, with 16 bases between. CDR3 protein: CASYRSSGYQPQHF. The CDR3 nucleotides are TGCGCCAGCTACAGGTCGTCCGGCTATCAGCCCCAGCATTTT.

The rearrangement uses TRBV6-5 and TRBJ2-2, with 9 bases matching TRBD1. From germline, CDR1 is MNHEY and CDR2 SVGAGI. This CDR3 has 15 residues. V gave up 6 bases and J gave up 4 bases; unmatched junction bases: 6. The DNA for the CDR3 is TGTGCCAGCAGGATTACAGGGGGCTTCACCGGGGAGCTGTTTTTT. Protein product: CASRITGGFTGELFF.

This rearrangement joins TRBV9 to TRBJ1-6; unclear D gene. Deletions cut 2 bases from V and 9 bases from J, with 12 bases between. The length of the CDR3 is 14 residues. Looked up from germline, CDR1 is SGDLS and CDR2 is YYNGEE. CDR3 amino acids: CASSVRVGSSPLHF. The CDR3 DNA sequence: TGTGCCAGCAGCGTGAGGGTAGGGAGTTCACCCCTCCACTTT.

V is TRBV9 and J is TRBJ1-3, with 9 bases aligning to TRBD1. Trimming cost V 0 bases and J 2 bases; bases outside gene matches: 6. The CDR3 loop spans 17 amino acids. CDR1 and CDR2 (germline): SGDLS, YYNGEE. CDR3 region: CASSVEPTGGPGNTIYF. CDR3 coding DNA: TGTGCCAGCAGCGTAGAGCCCACAGGGGGCCCTGGAAACACCATATATTTT.

The gene calls are TRBV5-5 and TRBJ1-6, with 8 bases lining up with TRBD1. J lost 7 bases, V lost 4 bases, and 13 bases had no gene match. CDR1 and CDR2 from the germline V gene are SGHKS and YYEKEE (reference sequence). The CDR3 extends over 17 amino acids. DNA of the CDR3: TGTGCCAGCAGCCCGCAGACAGGGGCCTCTTTAAATTCACCCCTCCACTTT. This sequence encodes CASSPQTGASLNSPLHF.

This rearrangement joins TRBV5-6 to TRBJ2-1; weak D call: TRBD1 (6 bases). V was trimmed by 0 bases and J by 8 bases, leaving 15 bases between them. Germline CDR1 and CDR2: SGHDT and YYEEEE. The CDR3 sequence is 15 residues long. CDR3 nucleotide sequence: TGTGCCAGCAGCTTGGCAGGGGTGGGAAGCGATGAGCAGTTCTTC. It specifies CASSLAGVGSDEQFF.

This chain connects TRBV30 to TRBJ2-3; 7 bases are shared with TRBD1. Per germline, CDR1 GTSNPN and CDR2 SVGIG (reference sequence). J lost 4 bases, V lost 0 bases, and 1 base had no gene match. The CDR3 totals 13 residues. The CDR3 sequence: CAWSVGTADTQYF. In DNA, the CDR3 is TGTGCCTGGAGTGTAGGGACAGCAGATACGCAGTATTTT.

The V and J genes are TRBV6-5 and TRBJ2-3, with 8 bases that match TRBD1. In germline, CDR1 is MNHEY, CDR2 SVGAGI. CDR3 length: 16 residues. V gave up 0 bases and J gave up 1 base; unmatched junction bases: 3. The CDR3 DNA sequence: TGTGCCAGCAGTTACTCCCCACAGGGGGGCACAGATACGCAGTATTTT. Translation: CASSYSPQGGTDTQYF.

The chain is built from TRBV7-3 and TRBJ2-1, with a possible D match to TRBD2 (5 bases). V was trimmed by 5 bases and J by 5 bases, leaving 13 bases between them. From germline, CDR1 is SGHTA and CDR2 FQGTGA. The CDR3 sequence is 14 residues long. The CDR3 loop is CASSPSGLNNEQFF. The CDR3 DNA reads TGTGCCAGCAGCCCCTCAGGACTCAACAATGAGCAGTTCTTC.

A note on this clone: The sample has other DNA sequences that encode this CDR3 too. In DNA form, the CDR3 reads TGCGCCAGCAGCCAGACAGGGGTGAACTATGGCTACACCTTC. Its translation is CASSQTGVNYGYTF. This chain joins TRBV5-1 and TRBJ1-2, with TRBD1 matching over 8 bases. Germline-derived CDR1 and CDR2 are SGHRS and YFSETQ. The CDR3 totals 14 residues. V gave up 4 bases and J gave up 2 bases; unmatched junction bases: 4. The full variable domain, rest sourced from reference TRBV5-1 and TRBJ1-2, is KAGVTQTPRYLIKTRGQQVTLSCSPISGHRSVSWYQQTPGQGLQFLFEYFSETQRNKGNFPGRFSGRQFSNSRSEMNVSTLELGDSALYLCASSQTGVNYGYTFGSGTRLTVV.